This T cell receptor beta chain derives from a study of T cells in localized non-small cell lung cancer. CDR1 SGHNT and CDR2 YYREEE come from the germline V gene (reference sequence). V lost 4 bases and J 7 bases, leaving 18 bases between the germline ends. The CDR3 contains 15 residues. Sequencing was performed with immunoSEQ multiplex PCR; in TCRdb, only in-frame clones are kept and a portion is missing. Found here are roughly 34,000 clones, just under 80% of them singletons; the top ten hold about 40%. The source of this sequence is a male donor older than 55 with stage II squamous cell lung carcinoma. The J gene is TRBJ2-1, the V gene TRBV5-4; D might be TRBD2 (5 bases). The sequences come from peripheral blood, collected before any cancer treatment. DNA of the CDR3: TGTGCCAGCAGCCTTAGCGCTCGGAGTGAGAATGAGCAGTTCTTC. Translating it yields CASSLSARSENEQFF.